This T cell receptor beta chain derives from a study of blood T cell repertoires in COVID-19. Generated by immunoSEQ multiplex PCR, the TCRdb table keeps only in-frame clones and is missing some. The sample contains some 180,000 clones, about 86% of which appear only once. This CDR3 has 12 residues. Deletions cut 5 bases from V and 3 bases from J, with 7 bases between. Looked up from germline, CDR1 is SNHLY and CDR2 is FYNNEI. The chain combines TRBV2 with TRBJ2-5; possibly TRBD1 for D (5 bases). Sequencing was performed on peripheral blood. This sequence was found in a man in his 70s with active or convalescent COVID-19. In DNA form, the CDR3 reads TGTGCCAGCAGTAAGACAGAAGAGACCCAGTACTTC. This codes for CASSKTEETQYF.